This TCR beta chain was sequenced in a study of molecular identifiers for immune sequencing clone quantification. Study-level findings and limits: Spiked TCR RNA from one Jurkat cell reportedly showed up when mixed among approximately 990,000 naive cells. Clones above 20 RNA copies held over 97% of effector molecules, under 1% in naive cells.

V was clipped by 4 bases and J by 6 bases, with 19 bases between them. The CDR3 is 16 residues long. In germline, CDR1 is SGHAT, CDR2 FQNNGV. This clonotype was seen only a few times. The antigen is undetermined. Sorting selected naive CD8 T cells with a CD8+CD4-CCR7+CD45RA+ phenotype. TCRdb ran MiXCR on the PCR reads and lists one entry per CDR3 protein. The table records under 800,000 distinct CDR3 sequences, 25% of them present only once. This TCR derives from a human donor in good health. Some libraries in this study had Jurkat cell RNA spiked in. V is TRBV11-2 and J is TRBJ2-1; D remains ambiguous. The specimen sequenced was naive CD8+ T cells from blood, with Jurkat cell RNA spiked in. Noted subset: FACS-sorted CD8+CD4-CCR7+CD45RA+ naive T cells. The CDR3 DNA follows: TGTGCCAGCAGCTCCTACACCGTGACAAAGGTCAATGAGCAGTTCTTC. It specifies CASSSYTVTKVNEQFF. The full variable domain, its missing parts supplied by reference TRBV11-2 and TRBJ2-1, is EAGVAQSPRYKIIEKRQSVAFWCNPISGHATLYWYQQILGQGPKLLIQFQNNGVVDDSQLPKDRFSAERLKGVDSTLKIQPAKLEDSAVYLCASSSYTVTKVNEQFFGPGTRLTVL.